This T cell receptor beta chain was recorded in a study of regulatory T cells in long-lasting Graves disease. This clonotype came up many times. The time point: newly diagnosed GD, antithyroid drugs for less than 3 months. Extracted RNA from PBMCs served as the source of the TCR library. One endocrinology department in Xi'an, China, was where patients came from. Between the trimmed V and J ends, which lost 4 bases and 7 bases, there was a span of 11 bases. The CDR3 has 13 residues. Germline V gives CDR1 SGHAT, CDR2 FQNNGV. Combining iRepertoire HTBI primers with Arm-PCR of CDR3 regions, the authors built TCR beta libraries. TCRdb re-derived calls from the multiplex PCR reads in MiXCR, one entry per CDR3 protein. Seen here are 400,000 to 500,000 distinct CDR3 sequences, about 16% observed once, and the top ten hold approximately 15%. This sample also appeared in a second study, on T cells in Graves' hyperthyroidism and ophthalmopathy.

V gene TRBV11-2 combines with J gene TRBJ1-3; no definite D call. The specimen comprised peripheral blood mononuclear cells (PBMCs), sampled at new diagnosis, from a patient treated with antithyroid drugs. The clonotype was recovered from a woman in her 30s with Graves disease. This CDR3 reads CASSSLTRNTIYF. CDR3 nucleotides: TGTGCCAGCAGCTCCCTCACCCGGAACACCATATATTTT.